A selection of T cell receptor beta chains follows, all from one sample in a study of cytomegalovirus exposure and HLA in healthy donors. Here immunoSEQ multiplex PCR was the method, and the copy in TCRdb shows in-frame clones only, minus some. The table includes 150,000 to 200,000 clones, about 80% detected once. The sample was PBMCs. These receptor sequences come from a woman aged 40 to 50 in good health and CMV-seronegative. CDR3s include the opening cysteine and the closing phenylalanine or tryptophan. The D gene is left open where the match is weak.

>TRBV2|13|TRBJ2-5|NA
CASIMGAGETQYF
TGTGCCAGCATCATGGGAGCGGGAGAGACCCAGTACTTC
>TRBV5-5|14|TRBJ1-2|TRBD1
CASSSGTVNYGYTF
TGTGCCAGCAGCTCCGGGACAGTAAACTATGGCTACACCTTC
>TRBV19|14|TRBJ2-1|NA
CASSIAGQDNEQFF
TGTGCCAGTAGTATTGCGGGTCAAGACAATGAGCAGTTCTTC
>TRBV30|12|TRBJ1-5|NA
CAWMKRNQPQHF
TGTGCCTGGATGAAGCGAAATCAGCCCCAGCATTTT
>TRBV6-6|13|TRBJ1-1|TRBD1
CASGADRATEAFF
TGTGCCAGCGGGGCCGACAGGGCCACTGAAGCTTTCTTT
>TRBV29-1|13|TRBJ1-2|TRBD1
CSVTGGIDYGYTF
TGCAGCGTGACAGGGGGGATCGACTATGGCTACACCTTC
>TRBV5-1|15|TRBJ2-7|NA
CASSSEGRSSYEQYF
TGCGCCAGCAGCTCAGAGGGTCGGAGCTCCTACGAGCAGTACTTC
>TRBV29-1|17|TRBJ2-7|TRBD2
CSVEGQRGAGGSYEQYF
TGCAGCGTTGAAGGGCAGCGGGGAGCGGGAGGGTCCTACGAGCAGTACTTC
>TRBV4-3|17|TRBJ1-4|NA
CASSQDSDFSTNEKLFF
TGCGCCAGCAGCCAAGATTCAGATTTCTCAACTAATGAAAAACTGTTTTTT
>TRBV5-4|15|TRBJ2-1|TRBD2
CASSFSGRNNNEQFF
TGTGCCAGCAGCTTTAGCGGGAGGAATAACAATGAGCAGTTCTTC
>TRBV29-1|13|TRBJ2-3|TRBD1
CSVNTGGADTQYF
TGCAGCGTGAATACAGGGGGTGCGGATACGCAGTATTTT
>TRBV5-1|16|TRBJ1-1|TRBD1
CASSLIQGQPNTEAFF
TGCGCCAGCAGCTTAATACAGGGGCAACCAAACACTGAAGCTTTCTTT
>TRBV21-1|15|TRBJ2-1|NA
CASGGGREMVHEQFF
TGTGCCAGCGGAGGGGGGCGGGAGATGGTCCATGAGCAGTTCTTC
>TRBV15|15|TRBJ1-3|NA
CATSRARFSGNTIYF
TGTGCCACCAGCAGAGCCAGGTTCTCTGGAAACACCATATATTTT
>TRBV12-5|13|TRBJ1-1|NA
CASRRDSNTEAFF
TGTGCTAGCAGGCGGGACTCGAACACTGAAGCTTTCTTT
>TRBV12-2|17|TRBJ2-2|NA
CASRLSDSPGASGELFF
TGTGCAAGTCGCTTATCTGACAGCCCAGGAGCTTCCGGGGAGCTGTTTTTT
>TRBV11-2|14|TRBJ1-1|NA
CASSLGGGNTEAFF
TGTGCCAGCAGCTTAGGGGGGGGAAACACTGAAGCTTTCTTT
>TRBV29-1|13|TRBJ2-2|NA
CSVETWSTGELFF
TGCAGCGTTGAAACGTGGAGTACCGGGGAGCTGTTTTTT
>TRBV5-6|14|TRBJ1-2|TRBD1
CASSIGQEHYGYTF
TGTGCCAGCAGCATAGGACAGGAACACTATGGCTACACCTTC
>TRBV6-1|14|TRBJ1-4|TRBD1
CASSKQGLLEKLFF
TGTGCCAGCAGTAAACAGGGGTTGTTGGAAAAACTGTTTTTT
>TRBV19|14|TRBJ1-2|TRBD1
CATRGTGMTYGYTF
TGTGCCACTAGAGGGACAGGGATGACTTATGGCTACACCTTC
>TRBV21-1|14|TRBJ1-1|NA
CASSKEGLNTEAFF
TGTGCCAGCAGCAAAGAGGGGCTGAACACTGAAGCTTTCTTT
>TRBV7-7|15|TRBJ2-2|NA
CASRSSTRGPGELFF
TGTGCCAGCAGGTCGTCGACTAGGGGTCCCGGGGAGCTGTTTTTT